Listed below are T cell receptor beta chains from one sample, sequenced in a study of graft-versus-host responses after intestinal transplantation. TCRdb's copy holds only in-frame clones and misses some; the assay was immunoSEQ multiplex PCR. This table has over 90,000 clones, around 92% appearing once. Which antigens these TCRs recognize remains unknown. Sample: unstimulated CD4+ T cells sorted from spleen or lymph node cells, taken before transplant. Receptor source: a human donor who was the organ donor for an intestinal transplant. Each CDR3 is given with its conserved first and last residue. A D gene is named only where the DNA matches it firmly. Rows may omit the clone size; those that give it use once, few, many or a size class.

J	V	length	size	D	DNA	CDR3
TRBJ2-1	TRBV6-1	16	.	TRBD2	TGTGCCAGCAGTGACCTAGCGGGGGCCTCGCCGAATGAGCAGTTCTTC	CASSDLAGASPNEQFF
TRBJ1-4	TRBV18	14	.	TRBD1	TGTGCCAGCTCGCGGACAGGCGGGGAGGAAAAACTGTTTTTT	CASSRTGGEEKLFF
TRBJ2-1	TRBV4-2	15	.	TRBD2	TGTGCCAGCAGCCAAGAACCTAGCGGGGGGGCCGAGCAGTTCTTC	CASSQEPSGGAEQFF
TRBJ1-5	TRBV7-9	14	few	TRBD1	TGTGCCAGCAGCCGGGACAGGGGATATCAGCCCCAGCATTTT	CASSRDRGYQPQHF
TRBJ2-1	TRBV9	15	.	TRBD2	TGTGCCAGCAGCCCCCGCCGCGGGGGTCACAATGAGCAGTTCTTC	CASSPRRGGHNEQFF
TRBJ2-3	TRBV25-1	17	.	TRBD2	TGTGCCAGCTCCCTAGCAGGGACTAGCGGGGGGGAAGATACGCAGTATTTT	CASSLAGTSGGEDTQYF
TRBJ1-5	TRBV19	16	.	TRBD1	TGTGCCAGTAGTCTCCCCTGGGACAGCCCCAGGCAGCCCCAGCATTTT	CASSLPWDSPRQPQHF
TRBJ1-4	TRBV4-1	15	.	TRBD1	TGCGCCAGCAGCGCCGGGGACAGGGATAATGAAAAACTGTTTTTT	CASSAGDRDNEKLFF
TRBJ2-5	TRBV18	14	.	.	TGTGCCAGCTCACCACGCCAGAACCAAGAGACCCAGTACTTC	CASSPRQNQETQYF
TRBJ2-7	TRBV4-1	15	.	.	TGCGCCAGCAGCGTAGGGGACTGGAAGGACTACGAGCAGTACTTC	CASSVGDWKDYEQYF
TRBJ1-2	TRBV6-1	16	.	.	TGTGCCAGCAGTGGAGGTATTCGGGGGATGCCCGGGGGCTACACCTTC	CASSGGIRGMPGGYTF
TRBJ1-6	TRBV5-1	15	.	TRBD1	TGCGCCAGCAGCCCGCTCGGGACAGGGAATTCACCCCTCCACTTT	CASSPLGTGNSPLHF
TRBJ2-3	TRBV20-1	11	.	.	TGCAGTGCTACACTACCTGGAACGCAGTATTTT	CSATLPGTQYF
TRBJ2-3	TRBV7-3	14	.	TRBD2	TGTGCCAGCAGCTTAGCGGGGGGCACAGATACGCAGTATTTT	CASSLAGGTDTQYF